What follows are 27 T cell receptor beta chains derived from one specimen sequenced in a study of T cells in Graves' hyperthyroidism and ophthalmopathy. RNA transcripts were the template for amplifying TCR beta CDR3 regions. In the first-round RT-PCR of the TCR CDR3, the HTBI primer set was used. TCRdb processed the multiplex PCR reads anew with MiXCR; each CDR3 protein has one entry. The sample shows hundreds of thousands of distinct CDR3 sequences, over 15% of them seen only once. Sequencing input: blood. These receptors were obtained from a woman between 18 and 29 years old with Graves' hyperthyroidism.

V gene TRBV7-2 combines with J gene TRBJ2-1; 9 positions match TRBD2. This CDR3 spans 15 amino acids. Trimming cost V 2 bases and J 4 bases; bases outside gene matches: 3. Germline-derived CDR1 and CDR2 are SGHTA and FQGNSA. The CDR3 coding sequence is TGTGCCAGCAGCTTATCTAGCGGGGAGTACAATGAGCAGTTCTTC. It encodes CASSLSSGEYNEQFF. Full variable domain (outside the CDR3, taken from reference TRBV7-2 and TRBJ2-1): GAGVSQSPSNKVTEKGKDVELRCDPISGHTALYWYRQSLGQGLEFLIYFQGNSAPDKSGLPSDRFSAERTGGSVSTLTIQRTQQEDSAVYLCASSLSSGEYNEQFFGPGTRLTVL.

The chain's CDR3 is CASSLGGRNSPLHF. The CDR3 nucleotides are TGCGCCAGCAGCTTGGGCGGGAGAAATTCACCCCTCCACTTT. The V and J genes are TRBV5-1 and TRBJ1-6; D uncertain. The CDR3 extends over 14 amino acids. With 0 bases removed from V and 7 bases from J, the gap between germline ends came to 8 bases. Looked up from germline, CDR1 is SGHRS and CDR2 is YFSETQ.

The chain joins TRBV27 to TRBJ2-3; 11 bases are shared with TRBD1. V lost 2 bases and J lost 1; bases outside the gene matches: 2. From germline, CDR1 is MNHEY and CDR2 SMNVEV (reference sequence). The CDR3 is 16 residues long. The CDR3 nucleotides are TGTGCCAGCAGTTTAGAGGGACAGGGGGGCACAGATACGCAGTATTTT. Translation: CASSLEGQGGTDTQYF.

DNA for the CDR3: TGCAGTGCTAATGTCGCAGCCAGGGAGGCGCGTAGGGGAAGCTCCTACAATGAGCAGTTCTTC. Translated, it gives CSANVAAREARRGSSYNEQFF. This sequence joins TRBV20-1 and TRBJ2-1, with TRBD2 as a possible D gene (6 bases). The V end was cut by 4 bases, the J end by 0 bases, with 31 bases between. Germline values: CDR1 DFQATT, CDR2 SNEGSKA (reference sequence). The CDR3 runs to 21 residues.

This clonotype was detected many times. The chain carries TRBV7-9 and TRBJ2-7, with D possibly TRBD1 on 5 matching bases. The CDR3 is 17 residues long. V gave up 5 bases and J gave up 7 bases, with 27 bases separating them. Germline values: CDR1 SEHNR, CDR2 FQNEAQ (reference sequence). CDR3 sequence: CASSPRAPLIRGSEQYF. DNA for the CDR3: TGTGCCAGCAGCCCAAGAGCTCCGCTTATAAGGGGTAGTGAGCAGTACTTC.

The V gene is TRBV5-6, the J gene TRBJ1-1; 8 positions agree with TRBD1. The ends lost 1 base at V and 3 bases at J; junction bases unmatched: 2. The CDR3 spans 14 residues. Per the germline V gene, CDR1 is SGHDT and CDR2 is YYEEEE. The CDR3 sequence is CASSLYRGYTEAFF. The CDR3 nucleotides read TGTGCCAGCAGCTTGTACAGGGGGTACACTGAAGCTTTCTTT. Full variable domain (rest looked up from reference TRBV5-6 and TRBJ1-1): DAGVTQSPTHLIKTRGQQVTLRCSPKSGHDTVSWYQQALGQGPQFIFQYYEEEERQRGNFPDRFSGHQFPNYSSELNVNALLLGDSALYLCASSLYRGYTEAFFGQGTRLTVV.

The gene calls are TRBV15 and TRBJ2-7; D ambiguous. CDR3 length: 15 amino acids. Per germline, CDR1 LNHNV and CDR2 YYDKDF (reference sequence). V was pared by 2 bases and J by 4 bases, with 15 bases between. CDR3 loop: CATSRNRESVYEQYF. As DNA, the CDR3 is TGTGCCACCAGCAGAAACAGAGAATCGGTTTACGAGCAGTACTTC.

In its sample, this clonotype was seen many times. This sequence joins TRBV7-9 and TRBJ2-3; 7 nucleotides match TRBD1. Germline V gene lookup returns CDR1 SEHNR and CDR2 FQNEAQ (reference sequence). The CDR3 runs 17 residues. Germline trimming cut 4 bases from V and 4 bases from J; bases unmatched to any gene: 14. The CDR3 loop reads CASSSDLDRDNPDTQYF. The CDR3 nucleotides are TGTGCCAGCAGCTCCGACCTCGACAGGGATAATCCAGATACGCAGTATTTT.

The J gene is TRBJ2-1, the V gene TRBV6-2 or TRBV6-3; no definite D call. V lost 2 bases and J 7 bases, leaving 3 bases between the germline ends. CDR1 is MNHEY, CDR2 SVGEGT, per germline. The CDR3 covers 11 residues. CDR3 amino acids: CASSYPNEQFF. The CDR3, as DNA: TGTGCCAGCAGTTACCCTAATGAGCAGTTCTTC.

This clonotype was observed a few times. The chain uses TRBV10-3 and TRBJ2-3; D not certain. The CDR3 totals 13 residues. CDR1 ENHRY and CDR2 SYGVKD come from the germline V gene. V dropped 7 bases and J dropped 2 bases, with 10 bases sitting between them. The CDR3 nucleotides are TGTGCCATCAAATCTGGGGACACAGATACGCAGTATTTT. Translating gives CAIKSGDTDTQYF.

This clonotype came up a few times. V is TRBV24-1 and J is TRBJ2-5; 10 bases agree with TRBD2. Germline assignment: CDR1 KGHDR and CDR2 SFDVKD. Germline trimming cut 6 bases from V and 5 bases from J; bases unmatched to any gene: 5. The CDR3 is made up of 14 amino acids. CDR3 in amino acids: CATSPGLAWETQYF. The CDR3 region has the DNA TGTGCCACCAGTCCGGGACTAGCGTGGGAGACCCAGTACTTC.

The rearrangement uses TRBV7-2 and TRBJ2-3, with D tentatively TRBD2 (7 bases). Per germline, CDR1 SGHTA and CDR2 FQGNSA. The CDR3 sequence is 16 residues long. Trimming took off 5 bases at V and 5 bases at J, with 20 bases between the two ends. Here the CDR3 DNA reads TGTGCCAGCAGCCGTCGGGGGGCCTTTTCGTTAGATACGCAGTATTTT. It yields the protein CASSRRGAFSLDTQYF.

This clonotype has just one count. J is TRBJ2-7 and V is TRBV20-1; TRBD2 is a possible D gene (5 bases). Trimming took off 1 base at V and 6 bases at J, with 10 bases between the two ends. The CDR3 is 12 residues long. CDR1 and CDR2 from the germline V gene are DFQATT and SNEGSKA (reference sequence). The CDR3 spells CSARGGVGEQYF. The CDR3 nucleotides are TGCAGTGCTAGAGGGGGAGTCGGCGAGCAGTACTTC.

This clonotype was counted ten times or more. The gene calls are TRBV7-8 and TRBJ2-3, with TRBD1 identical over 8 bases. The CDR3 consists of 15 residues. Germline CDR1 SGHVS, CDR2 FQNEAQ. Germline trimming cut 4 bases from V and 4 bases from J; bases unmatched to any gene: 7. CDR3 sequence reads: CASSSDRVLSDTQYF. Written as DNA, the CDR3 is TGTGCCAGCAGCTCGGACAGGGTACTGTCAGATACGCAGTATTTT.

This clonotype has only a few counts. V and J are TRBV20-1 and TRBJ1-2; a possible D gene is TRBD1 (6 bases). CDR1 is DFQATT, CDR2 SNEGSKA, per germline (reference sequence). Trimming removed 3 bases from V and 1 base from J, with 12 bases in between. The CDR3 covers 14 residues. CDR3: CSASGTGRNYGYTF. As DNA, the CDR3 is TGCAGTGCTAGCGGTACAGGGCGTAACTATGGCTACACCTTC.

This clonotype was detected only a few times. The rearrangement uses TRBV5-1 and TRBJ1-4, with unresolved D. The germline CDR1 and CDR2 sequences are SGHRS and YFSETQ. The CDR3 extends over 13 amino acids. V was pared by 3 bases and J by 12 bases, with 15 bases between. This CDR3 reads CASSSGVREELFF. The CDR3 DNA is TGCGCCAGCAGCTCCGGAGTTAGGGAGGAACTGTTTTTT.

This clonotype was detected only a few times. The chain combines TRBV6-5 with TRBJ1-4; a weak D match, TRBD1 (5 bases). Germline V CDR1 and CDR2: MNHEY, SVGAGI. V was trimmed by 2 bases and J by 5 bases, leaving 9 bases between them. The CDR3 runs 14 residues. The CDR3 DNA follows: TGTGCCAGCAGTTACGACGGGGGGAATGAAAAACTGTTTTTT. Translated: CASSYDGGNEKLFF.

This clonotype has ten or more counts. The chain uses TRBV20-1 and TRBJ1-2; maybe TRBD1 (6 bases). The V end lost 3 bases, the J end lost 0 bases, and 14 bases lay between the germline ends. CDR1 and CDR2 from the germline V gene are DFQATT and SNEGSKA (reference sequence). CDR3 length: 15 amino acids. CDR3 sequence (DNA): TGCAGTGCTAGGAGAGGCGGGGACACTAACTATGGCTACACCTTC. Amino acid sequence: CSARRGGDTNYGYTF.

The chain has TRBV20-1 and TRBJ2-3, with 12 bases matching TRBD2. This CDR3 contains 16 residues. V lost 3 bases and J lost 0; bases outside the gene matches: 4. Germline CDR1 DFQATT, CDR2 SNEGSKA (reference sequence). CDR3 DNA: TGCAGTGCTAGCGTGCTAGCGGGAGGGAGCACAGATACGCAGTATTTT. Protein product: CSASVLAGGSTDTQYF.

The CDR3: CASSLERALTEAFF. Written as DNA, the CDR3 is TGTGCCAGCAGCTTGGAGAGGGCCCTCACTGAAGCTTTCTTT. The rearrangement links TRBV5-6 to TRBJ1-1; D ambiguous. The V end lost 0 bases, the J end lost 4 bases, and 10 bases lay between the germline ends. The CDR3 contains 14 residues. In germline, CDR1 is SGHDT, CDR2 YYEEEE.

This clonotype was seen a few times. The chain couples TRBV6-2 or TRBV6-3 to TRBJ2-4; 12 nucleotides align to TRBD2. V trimming: 5 bases; J trimming: 0 bases; junction bases outside the gene matches: 11. Looked up from germline, CDR1 is MNHEY and CDR2 is SVGEGT. The CDR3 runs to 19 residues. Here the CDR3 reads CASSPPLAGGLLAKNIQYF. The CDR3 nucleotides are TGTGCCAGCAGTCCACCACTAGCGGGGGGCCTTCTAGCCAAAAACATTCAGTACTTC.

The J gene is TRBJ2-5, the V gene TRBV6-2 or TRBV6-3; 7 positions match TRBD1. This CDR3 has 13 amino acids. Germline V gene lookup returns CDR1 MNHEY and CDR2 SVGEGT. V lost 7 bases, J lost 5 bases, and 7 bases stayed unmatched. CDR3 DNA: TGTGCCAGCAACGGTGCAGGGGGTGAGACCCAGTACTTC. Its translation: CASNGAGGETQYF.

This clonotype was counted at least ten times. The chain joins TRBV20-1 to TRBJ2-7; D is uncertain. The CDR3 extends over 12 amino acids. CDR1 is DFQATT, CDR2 SNEGSKA, per germline (reference sequence). The germline V and J ends were trimmed by 2 bases and 0 bases, with 5 bases remaining between them. The CDR3 region has the DNA TGCAGTGCTAGACCTAGCTCCTACGAGCAGTACTTC. This translates into CSARPSSYEQYF.

This chain connects TRBV20-1 to TRBJ2-7, with a possible D match to TRBD2 (5 bases). The CDR3 covers 17 residues. Trimming left V 5 bases short and J 0 bases short, with 23 bases between. Germline CDR1 is DFQATT and CDR2 is SNEGSKA (reference sequence). The CDR3 sequence: CSAFIPGIGRGSYEQYF. CDR3 DNA: TGCAGTGCTTTCATTCCCGGTATAGGACGGGGCTCCTACGAGCAGTACTTC.

A few counts support this clonotype. V gene TRBV4-3 combines with J gene TRBJ1-2; D remains ambiguous. CDR1 is LGHNA and CDR2 is YSLEER in the germline V gene. This CDR3 contains 13 residues. Deletions cut 0 bases from V and 5 bases from J, with 7 bases between. This CDR3 is CASSQEAAYGYTF. The CDR3, as DNA: TGCGCCAGCAGCCAAGAAGCGGCATATGGCTACACCTTC.

There are many counts of this clonotype. This chain links TRBV3-1 with TRBJ2-1; 7 positions match TRBD1. Germline lookup yields CDR1 LGHDT and CDR2 YNNKEL (reference sequence). This CDR3 has 14 amino acids. V trimming: 4 bases; J trimming: 1 base; junction bases outside the gene matches: 1. The CDR3 DNA is TGTGCCAGCAGCCGGGACAGATCCTACAATGAGCAGTTCTTC. Translation gives CASSRDRSYNEQFF.

The chain combines TRBV6-1 with TRBJ2-7, with a tentative D call TRBD1 (7 bases). This CDR3 spans 14 amino acids. The ends were cut back, 4 bases at V and 0 bases at J, with 10 bases in the middle. Germline CDR1 and CDR2: MNHNS and SASEGT. CDR3 protein: CASSGRGVSYEQYF. CDR3 coding DNA: TGTGCCAGCAGTGGCAGGGGGGTCTCCTACGAGCAGTACTTC.